What follows are 30 T cell receptor beta chains derived from one specimen sequenced in a study of memory CD4+ T cells and cytomegalovirus serostatus. Libraries were prepared by immunoSEQ multiplex PCR; TCRdb keeps only in-frame clonotypes and omits some of them. The sample shows about 61,000 clones, roughly four fifths of them seen only once. The sort gate was single viable CD3+CD4+CD8-CD45RO+ cells for memory CD4+ T cells. Input material: memory CD4+ T cells from blood. These receptors came from an adult in good health and CMV-seronegative.

The V call is TRBV2, the J call TRBJ1-1; 8 bases are shared with TRBD1. This CDR3 is 14 amino acids long. Germline V gives CDR1 SNHLY, CDR2 FYNNEI. Trimming removed 8 bases from V and 2 bases from J; junction bases left unmatched: 7. The CDR3 loop reads CASGRGLLNTEAFF. CDR3 nucleotide sequence: TGTGCCAGCGGCAGGGGGCTCTTAAACACTGAAGCTTTCTTT.

The J gene is TRBJ1-1, the V gene TRBV4-1, with 8 bases aligning to TRBD1. Germline loops: CDR1 MGHRA, CDR2 YSYEKL. V was pared by 6 bases and J by 7 bases, with 7 bases of the junction left unmatched. The CDR3 consists of 13 residues. CDR3 region: CASRNRGLDEAFF. The CDR3 nucleotides are TGCGCCAGCAGAAACAGGGGGTTGGATGAAGCTTTCTTT.

This chain links TRBV5-4 with TRBJ2-1; 8 bases match TRBD1. The ends lost 4 bases at V and 4 bases at J; junction bases unmatched: 4. CDR1 is SGHNT, CDR2 YYREEE, per germline (reference sequence). The CDR3 totals 14 residues. Here the CDR3 DNA reads TGTGCCAGCAGCCGTAGGACAGGGTACAATGAGCAGTTCTTC. Amino acid sequence: CASSRRTGYNEQFF. Looking up the rest from reference TRBV5-4 and TRBJ2-1 gives the full variable domain: ETGVTQSPTHLIKTRGQQVTLRCSSQSGHNTVSWYQQALGQGPQFIFQYYREEENGRGNFPPRFSGLQFPNYSSELNVNALELDDSALYLCASSRRTGYNEQFFGPGTRLTVL.

The chain couples TRBV6-1 to TRBJ2-7; 7 bases agree with TRBD2. Germline V CDR1 and CDR2: MNHNS, SASEGT. The CDR3 runs 11 residues. V was clipped by 11 bases and J by 4 bases; unmatched bases: 5. CDR3 region: CAGGGSYEQYF. The DNA for the CDR3 is TGTGCCGGGGGAGGGAGTTACGAGCAGTACTTC.

This chain joins TRBV10-3 and TRBJ1-5, with D perhaps matching TRBD1 (5 bases). Trimming removed 0 bases at V and 4 bases at J, with 7 bases between. Germline lookup yields CDR1 ENHRY and CDR2 SYGVKD. The length of the CDR3 is 14 residues. CDR3: CAISESGVNQPQHF. DNA of the CDR3: TGTGCCATCAGTGAGTCAGGGGTAAATCAGCCCCAGCATTTT.

This chain uses TRBV6-1 with TRBJ1-6; 11 bases align to TRBD1. J was trimmed by 0 bases and V by 3 bases; bases with no gene match: 4. Germline lookup yields CDR1 MNHNS and CDR2 SASEGT. The CDR3 is 18 residues long. DNA of the CDR3: TGTGCCAGCAGTGACCCGGACAGGGGGCGCTCCTATAATTCACCCCTCCACTTT. Translating it yields CASSDPDRGRSYNSPLHF.

The V call is TRBV19, the J call TRBJ1-1; the D gene is possibly TRBD1 (6 bases). The CDR3 loop spans 13 amino acids. V was shortened by 6 bases and J by 0 bases, with 8 bases between the two germline ends. The germline CDR1 and CDR2 sequences are LNHDA and SQIVND (reference sequence). The CDR3 bases are TGTGCCAGTAGGGACAGAGTGAACACTGAAGCTTTCTTT. Translation: CASRDRVNTEAFF.

This clone was found a few times. J is TRBJ1-5 and V is TRBV11-1, with D tentatively TRBD1 (6 bases). The V end was cut by 4 bases, the J end by 5 bases, with 9 bases between. In germline, CDR1 is SGHAT, CDR2 FQDESV (reference sequence). The CDR3 length is 13 residues. CDR3 in DNA: TGTGCCAGCAGCTCCGGACAGCATCAGCCCCAGCATTTT. Its protein is CASSSGQHQPQHF.

This clone came up once. The rearrangement uses TRBV15 and TRBJ1-1; no clear D gene. V lost 0 bases, J lost 4 bases, and 12 bases lay in between. CDR3 length: 15 residues. Per germline, CDR1 LNHNV and CDR2 YYDKDF (reference sequence). The CDR3 bases are TGTGCCACCAGCAGAGAGTTAGGGTGGGCCACTGAAGCTTTCTTT. Protein: CATSRELGWATEAFF.

The J gene is TRBJ1-2, the V gene TRBV6-6; the D is unclear. V was pared by 9 bases and J by 0 bases, with 11 bases between. There are 13 residues in the CDR3. Germline V gene data show CDR1 as MNHNY and CDR2 as SVGAGI (reference sequence). In DNA, the CDR3 is TGTGCCAGTAAGGTCACAGCTAACTATGGCTACACCTTC. It is translated as CASKVTANYGYTF.

The rearrangement joins TRBV28 to TRBJ2-3; TRBD1 might be the D (5 bases). Between the trimmed V and J ends, which lost 3 bases and 10 bases, there was a span of 11 bases. The CDR3 loop spans 12 amino acids. Germline values: CDR1 MDHEN, CDR2 SYDVKM. CDR3 protein: CASSLQQGAQYF. DNA for the CDR3: TGTGCCAGCAGTTTGCAGCAGGGCGCGCAGTATTTT.

This clone was picked up one time. The genes are TRBV29-1 and TRBJ2-3; D perhaps matches TRBD1 (6 bases). CDR3 length: 16 amino acids. CDR1 is SQVTM and CDR2 is ANQGSEA in the germline V gene. Trimming removed 3 bases from V and 5 bases from J, with 21 bases in between. The CDR3: CSVELRDTTRIDTQYF. CDR3 coding DNA: TGCAGCGTTGAGCTCCGGGACACGACTCGAATAGATACGCAGTATTTT.

This rearrangement joins TRBV11-2 to TRBJ1-1; 7 nucleotides agree with TRBD1. V trimming: 6 bases; J trimming: 4 bases; junction bases outside the gene matches: 8. This CDR3 contains 14 residues. CDR1 SGHAT and CDR2 FQNNGV come from the germline V gene. The CDR3 sequence: CASRVTTGTTEAFF. The CDR3 DNA is TGTGCCAGCAGGGTGACGACAGGGACCACTGAAGCTTTCTTT.

V and J are TRBV2 and TRBJ1-5; D unresolved. Germline loops: CDR1 SNHLY, CDR2 FYNNEI. The CDR3 spans 14 residues. V lost 6 bases to trimming and J lost 7 bases, with 16 bases between them. This CDR3 is CASRAPEAGQPQHF. The CDR3 DNA reads TGTGCCAGCAGGGCCCCTGAAGCGGGGCAGCCCCAGCATTTT.

This chain uses TRBV4-1 with TRBJ2-5, with D possibly matching TRBD2 (6 bases). CDR3 length: 14 residues. The V end lost 5 bases, the J end lost 4 bases, and 14 bases lay between the germline ends. Per the germline V gene, CDR1 is MGHRA and CDR2 is YSYEKL. CDR3 sequence: CASSSQQEGETQYF. CDR3 DNA: TGCGCCAGCAGCTCGCAGCAGGAGGGAGAGACCCAGTACTTC.

V is TRBV2 and J is TRBJ2-7, with TRBD2 as a possible D gene (7 bases). CDR3 size: 14 residues. V was trimmed by 8 bases and J by 2 bases, leaving 16 bases between them. Per germline, CDR1 SNHLY and CDR2 FYNNEI. The CDR3 sequence is CASGQQGGAYEQYF. The CDR3 coding sequence is TGTGCCAGCGGACAACAGGGAGGGGCCTACGAGCAGTACTTC.

This rearrangement joins TRBV14 to TRBJ2-5; 10 positions agree with TRBD1. The CDR3 contains 16 residues. J was trimmed by 0 bases and V by 4 bases; bases with no gene match: 5. Per the germline V gene, CDR1 is SGHDN and CDR2 is FVKESK. For the CDR3, the DNA is TGTGCCAGCAGCCCCCGGACAGGGGGGAACCAAGAGACCCAGTACTTC. It specifies CASSPRTGGNQETQYF.

This chain uses TRBV5-1 with TRBJ2-1, with 11 nucleotides matching TRBD2. Germline CDR1 and CDR2: SGHRS and YFSETQ. The V gene end was trimmed by 3 bases and the J gene end by 8 bases; junction bases not matched to a gene: 13. The CDR3 has 17 residues. The CDR3 DNA follows: TGCGCCAGCAGCTCCGCCCTCACTAGCGGGAGCTGGGATGAGCAGTTCTTC. As protein: CASSSALTSGSWDEQFF.

V usage is TRBV15 and J usage is TRBJ1-2; D is perhaps TRBD1 (5 bases). The CDR3 is 13 amino acids. Germline CDR1 and CDR2: LNHNV and YYDKDF (reference sequence). Trimming took 2 bases from V and 13 from J, leaving 17 bases between them. The CDR3 bases are TGTGCCACCAGCAGACCTGACGGGACTGCGGGCACCTTC. This translates into CATSRPDGTAGTF.

The chain recombines TRBV7-8 with TRBJ1-2; TRBD1 aligns across 7 bases. The germline gives CDR1 SGHVS, CDR2 FQNEAQ. The CDR3 runs to 13 residues. V shed 5 bases and J 2 bases; nucleotides not matched to a gene: 2. This CDR3 reads CASSGQENYGYTF. For the CDR3, the DNA is TGTGCCAGCAGCGGACAGGAGAACTATGGCTACACCTTC.

The rearrangement joins TRBV29-1 to TRBJ1-5; TRBD1 agrees at 10 bases. The junction had 11 bases not matched to a gene; V was cut back by 6 bases and J by 6 bases. Germline-derived CDR1 and CDR2 are SQVTM and ANQGSEA. The CDR3 totals 15 residues. CDR3 nucleotide sequence: TGCAGCGTCGTGGTCGGGACAGGGGTTGGTCAGCCCCAGCATTTT. Its translation: CSVVVGTGVGQPQHF.

V is TRBV27 and J is TRBJ2-7; no reliable D call. CDR3 size: 13 residues. V was pared by 2 bases and J by 1 base, with 6 bases between. CDR1 is MNHEY and CDR2 is SMNVEV in the germline V gene (reference sequence). In DNA form, the CDR3 reads TGTGCCAGCAGTTTACCAGGATCCTACGAGCAGTACTTC. The encoded protein is CASSLPGSYEQYF.

Comment on this clone: One junction end disagrees with the germline gene, perhaps due to a read error. This rearrangement joins TRBV15 to TRBJ1-2; perhaps TRBD1 as D (6 bases). The CDR3 covers 14 residues. Germline V lookup: CDR1 LNHNV, CDR2 YYDKDF (reference sequence). CDR3 coding DNA: TGTGCCACCAGCAGAGATCTTGTTCGGGGGGCCACGAGATTC. Translating it yields CATSRDLVRGATRF.

The chain couples TRBV10-1 to TRBJ1-1; D may be TRBD1 (5 bases). This CDR3 is built from 15 residues. The germline V gene has CDR1 WNHNN and CDR2 SYGVQD (reference sequence). V dropped 0 bases and J dropped 2 bases, with 10 bases sitting between them. CDR3 residues: CASSESPRDNTEAFF. CDR3 bases: TGCGCCAGCAGTGAGTCCCCCAGGGACAACACTGAAGCTTTCTTT.

The chain has TRBV27 and TRBJ1-5, with 9 bases identical to TRBD1. V dropped 6 bases and J dropped 6; count of bases not matched to a gene: 12. The CDR3 loop spans 16 amino acids. CDR1 is MNHEY, CDR2 SMNVEV, per germline (reference sequence). The CDR3 loop reads CASRELTGGLSQPQHF. The CDR3 coding sequence is TGTGCCAGCAGGGAACTTACAGGGGGCTTAAGTCAGCCCCAGCATTTT.

The chain carries TRBV2 and TRBJ2-3, with 9 bases matching TRBD1. V gave up 7 bases and J gave up 2 bases; unmatched junction bases: 7. Germline V gives CDR1 SNHLY, CDR2 FYNNEI. The CDR3 has 15 amino acids. The CDR3 region has the DNA TGTGCCAGCAAAGTGAGGACAGGGGTCACAGATACGCAGTATTTT. This encodes CASKVRTGVTDTQYF.

This CDR3 is CASSLTKADPTKQYF. The DNA of the CDR3 is TGCGCCAGCAGCTTGACCAAGGCAGATCCTACGAAGCAGTACTTC. The chain couples TRBV5-1 to TRBJ2-7; D is unclear. V shed 1 base and J shed 8 bases, with 19 bases lying between them. Germline V CDR1 and CDR2: SGHRS, YFSETQ. The CDR3 totals 15 residues. Variable domain in full (rest from reference TRBV5-1 and TRBJ2-7): KAGVTQTPRYLIKTRGQQVTLSCSPISGHRSVSWYQQTPGQGLQFLFEYFSETQRNKGNFPGRFSGRQFSNSRSEMNVSTLELGDSALYLCASSLTKADPTKQYFGPGTRLTVT.

V gene TRBV4-1 combines with J gene TRBJ2-1; D call uncertain. V was trimmed by 1 base and J by 4 bases, leaving 14 bases between them. The CDR3 is 16 amino acids. Germline lookup yields CDR1 MGHRA and CDR2 YSYEKL. CDR3 nucleotide sequence: TGCGCCAGCAGCCAAGTAGACTTGACGGTTTACAATGAGCAGTTCTTC. This encodes CASSQVDLTVYNEQFF.

The rearrangement links TRBV19 to TRBJ2-3; 8 positions match TRBD1. V shed 3 bases and J 3 bases; nucleotides not matched to a gene: 5. In germline, CDR1 is LNHDA, CDR2 SQIVND (reference sequence). CDR3 length equals 15 residues. The CDR3 loop is CASSIDRGPTDTQYF. Written as DNA, the CDR3 is TGTGCCAGTAGTATTGACAGGGGACCGACAGATACGCAGTATTTT.

This clone showed up just a few times. This chain joins TRBV11-2 and TRBJ2-7, with D maybe TRBD1 (6 bases). The germline CDR1 and CDR2 sequences are SGHAT and FQNNGV. V lost 5 bases and J lost 3, with 20 bases in between. The CDR3 is 16 residues long. For the CDR3, the DNA is TGTGCCAGCAGCCCAATACGCTGGACAGACAACTACGAGCAGTACTTC. Its protein is CASSPIRWTDNYEQYF.